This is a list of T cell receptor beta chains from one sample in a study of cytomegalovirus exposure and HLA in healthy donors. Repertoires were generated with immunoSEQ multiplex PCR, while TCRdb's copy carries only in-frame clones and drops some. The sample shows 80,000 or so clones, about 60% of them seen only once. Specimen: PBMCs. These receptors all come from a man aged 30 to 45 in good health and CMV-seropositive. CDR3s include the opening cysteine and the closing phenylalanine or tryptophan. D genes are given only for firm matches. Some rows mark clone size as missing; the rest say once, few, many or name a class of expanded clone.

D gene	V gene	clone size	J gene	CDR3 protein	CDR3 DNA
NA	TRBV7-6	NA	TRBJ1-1	CASSPDGPAFF	TGTGCCAGCAGCCCCGATGGGCCGGCTTTCTTT
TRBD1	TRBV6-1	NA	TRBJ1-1	CAGGQAKNTEAFF	TGTGCCGGAGGACAGGCCAAGAACACTGAAGCTTTCTTT
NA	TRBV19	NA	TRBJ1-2	CASSPPGAGYTF	TGTGCCAGTAGTCCTCCTGGGGCGGGCTACACCTTC
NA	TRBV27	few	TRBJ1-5	CASRKKTVDSNQPQHF	TGTGCCAGCAGGAAAAAGACAGTAGATAGCAATCAGCCCCAGCATTTT
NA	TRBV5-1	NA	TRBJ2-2	CASSLEVVTGELFF	TGCGCCAGCAGCTTGGAAGTAGTCACCGGGGAGCTGTTTTTT
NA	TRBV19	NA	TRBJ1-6	CASRPGIYNSPLHF	TGTGCCAGTAGGCCAGGGATATATAATTCACCCCTCCACTTT
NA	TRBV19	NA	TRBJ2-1	CASSIVPGLYNEQFF	TGTGCCAGTAGTATAGTACCAGGCCTATACAATGAGCAGTTCTTC
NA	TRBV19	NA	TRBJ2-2	CASSILNTGELFF	TGTGCCAGTAGTATCCTGAACACCGGGGAGCTGTTTTTT
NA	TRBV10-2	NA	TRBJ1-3	CASSDGGNLGNTIYF	TGCGCCAGCAGTGACGGCGGCAATCTCGGGAACACCATATATTTT
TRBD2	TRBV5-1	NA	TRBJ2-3	CASSPVFSGGFADTQYF	TGCGCCAGCAGCCCAGTCTTTAGCGGGGGGTTCGCAGATACGCAGTATTTT
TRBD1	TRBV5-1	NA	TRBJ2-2	CASSLEQGAIGELFF	TGCGCCAGCAGCTTGGAACAGGGGGCGATCGGGGAGCTGTTTTTT
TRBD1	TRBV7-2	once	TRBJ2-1	CASSPQAGGYEQFF	TGTGCCAGCAGTCCACAGGCAGGGGGCTATGAGCAGTTCTTC
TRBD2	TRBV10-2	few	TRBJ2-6	CASSERLAGASGANVLTF	TGCGCCAGCAGTGAGCGGCTAGCGGGGGCCTCTGGGGCCAACGTCCTGACTTTC
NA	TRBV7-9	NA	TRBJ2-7	CASSFDQGWEQYF	TGTGCCAGCAGCTTCGATCAGGGTTGGGAGCAGTACTTC
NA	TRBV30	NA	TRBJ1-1	CAWATRGSEAFF	TGTGCCTGGGCTACCCGGGGATCTGAAGCTTTCTTT
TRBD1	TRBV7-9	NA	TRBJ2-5	CASTDLGTAQETQYF	TGTGCCAGCACCGATCTGGGGACAGCGCAAGAGACCCAGTACTTC
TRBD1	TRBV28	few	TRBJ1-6	CASRNPTGTSPLHF	TGTGCCAGCAGGAACCCGACAGGGACCTCACCCCTCCACTTT
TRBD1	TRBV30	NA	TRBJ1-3	CAGDRGSGNTIYF	TGTGCCGGAGACAGGGGCTCTGGAAACACCATATATTTT
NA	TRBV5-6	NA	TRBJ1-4	CASTAGASNEKLFF	TGTGCCAGCACCGCAGGGGCGTCTAATGAAAAACTGTTTTTT
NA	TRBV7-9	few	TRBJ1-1	CASSLIGDTEAFF	TGTGCCAGCAGCTTAATAGGGGACACTGAAGCTTTCTTT
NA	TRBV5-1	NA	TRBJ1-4	CASSLIGSPNEKLFF	TGCGCCAGCAGCCTTATCGGGAGCCCTAATGAAAAACTGTTTTTT
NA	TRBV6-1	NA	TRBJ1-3	CASSEAGGYGNTIYF	TGTGCCAGCAGTGAAGCGGGGGGATACGGAAACACCATATATTTT
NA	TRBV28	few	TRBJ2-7	CASRRARGSYEQYF	TGTGCCAGCAGAAGGGCCCGGGGCTCCTACGAGCAGTACTTC
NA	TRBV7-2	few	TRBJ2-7	CASSFLGAYF	TGTGCCAGCAGCTTCTTGGGGGCGTACTTC
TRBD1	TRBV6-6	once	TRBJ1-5	CATKATGQVINQPQHF	TGTGCCACCAAAGCCACTGGACAGGTCATCAATCAGCCCCAGCATTTT
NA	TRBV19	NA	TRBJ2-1	CASRRGTYNEQFF	TGTGCCAGTAGGCGCGGCACCTACAATGAGCAGTTCTTC
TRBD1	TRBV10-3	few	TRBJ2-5	CAISDPGTGEETQYF	TGTGCCATCAGTGATCCCGGGACAGGGGAAGAGACCCAGTACTTC
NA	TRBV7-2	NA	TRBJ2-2	CASSFSAYTGELFF	TGTGCCAGCAGCTTCAGCGCATACACCGGGGAGCTGTTTTTT
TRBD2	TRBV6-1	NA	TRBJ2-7	CASSELAGGYGEQYF	TGTGCCAGCAGTGAGCTAGCGGGAGGGTATGGCGAGCAGTACTTC
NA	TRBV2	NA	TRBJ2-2	CARAGRINPRGTGELFF	TGTGCCAGGGCGGGACGGATTAACCCACGGGGCACCGGGGAGCTGTTTTTT
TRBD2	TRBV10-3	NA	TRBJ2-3	CAISGPSGSADTQYF	TGTGCCATCAGTGGCCCTAGCGGGAGTGCAGATACGCAGTATTTT
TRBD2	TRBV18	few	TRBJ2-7	CASSPSGGAYEQYF	TGTGCCAGCTCACCGAGCGGGGGGGCCTACGAGCAGTACTTC
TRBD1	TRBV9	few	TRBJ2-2	CASSDTGVDTGELFF	TGTGCCAGCAGCGATACAGGGGTTGACACCGGGGAGCTGTTTTTT